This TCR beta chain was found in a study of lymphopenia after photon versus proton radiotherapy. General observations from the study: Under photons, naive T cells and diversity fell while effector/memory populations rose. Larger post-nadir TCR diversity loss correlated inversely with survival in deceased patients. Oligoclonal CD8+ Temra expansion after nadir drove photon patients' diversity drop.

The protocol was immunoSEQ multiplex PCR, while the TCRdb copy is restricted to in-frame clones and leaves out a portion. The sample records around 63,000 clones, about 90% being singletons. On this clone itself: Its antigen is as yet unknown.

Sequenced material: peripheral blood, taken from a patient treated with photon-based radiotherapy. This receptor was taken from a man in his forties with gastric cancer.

In nucleotides, the CDR3 is TGTGCCAGCAGTCGATACGGGCCCGCAAACACTGAAGCTTTCTTT. It encodes CASSRYGPANTEAFF. The J gene is TRBJ1-1, the V gene TRBV5-6; D gene unclear. The CDR3 contains 15 residues. Germline CDR1 reads SGHDT; CDR2 reads YYEEEE. Trimming shortened V by 5 bases and J by 2 bases, and 16 bases separated the two germline ends. Full variable domain (remainder filled in from reference TRBV5-6 and TRBJ1-1): DAGVTQSPTHLIKTRGQQVTLRCSPKSGHDTVSWYQQALGQGPQFIFQYYEEEERQRGNFPDRFSGHQFPNYSSELNVNALLLGDSALYLCASSRYGPANTEAFFGQGTRLTVV.